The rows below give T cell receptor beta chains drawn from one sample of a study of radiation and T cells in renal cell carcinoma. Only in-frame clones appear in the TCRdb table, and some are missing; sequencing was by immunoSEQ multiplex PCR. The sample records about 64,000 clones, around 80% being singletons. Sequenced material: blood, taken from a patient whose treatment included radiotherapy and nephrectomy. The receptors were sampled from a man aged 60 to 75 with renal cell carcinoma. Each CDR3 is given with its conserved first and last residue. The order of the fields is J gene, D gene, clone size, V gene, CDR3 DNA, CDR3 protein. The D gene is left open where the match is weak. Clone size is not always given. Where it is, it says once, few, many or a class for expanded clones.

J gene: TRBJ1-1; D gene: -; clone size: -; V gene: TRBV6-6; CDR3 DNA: TGTGCCAGCAGTTATGACAGACCGAACACTGAAGCTTTCTTT; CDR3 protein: CASSYDRPNTEAFF
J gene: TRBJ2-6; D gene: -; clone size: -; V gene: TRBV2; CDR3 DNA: TGTGCCAGCAGTCGGGACTCTGGGGCCAACGTCCTGACTTTC; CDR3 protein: CASSRDSGANVLTF
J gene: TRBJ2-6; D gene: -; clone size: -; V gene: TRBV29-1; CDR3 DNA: TGCAGCAAAGCGGGCTCTGGGGCCAACGTCCTGACTTTC; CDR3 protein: CSKAGSGANVLTF
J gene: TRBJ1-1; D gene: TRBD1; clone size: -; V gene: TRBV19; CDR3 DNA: TGTGCCAGCTGGGACAGGGGAACTGAAGCTTTCTTT; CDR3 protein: CASWDRGTEAFF
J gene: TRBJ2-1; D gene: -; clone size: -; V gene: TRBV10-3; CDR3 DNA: TGTGCCATCCAGGGAGTCGACAATGAGCAGTTCTTC; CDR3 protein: CAIQGVDNEQFF
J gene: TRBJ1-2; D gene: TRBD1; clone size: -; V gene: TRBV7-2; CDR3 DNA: TGTGCCGGGACAGGATATCCTAACTATGGCTACACCTTC; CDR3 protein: CAGTGYPNYGYTF
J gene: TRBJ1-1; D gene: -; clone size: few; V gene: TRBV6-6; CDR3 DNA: TGTGCCAGCTGCATACAGGGTGAGAACACTGAAGCTTTCTTT; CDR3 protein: CASCIQGENTEAFF
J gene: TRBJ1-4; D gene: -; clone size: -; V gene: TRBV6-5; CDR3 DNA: TGTGCCAGCAGTTACTCGGGGACACATAATGAAAAACTGTTTTTT; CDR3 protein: CASSYSGTHNEKLFF
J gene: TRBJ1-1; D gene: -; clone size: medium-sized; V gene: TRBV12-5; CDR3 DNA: TGTGCTAGTGGCCCACCTAGGAACACTGAAGCTTTCTTT; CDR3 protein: CASGPPRNTEAFF
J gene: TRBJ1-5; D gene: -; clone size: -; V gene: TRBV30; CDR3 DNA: TGTGCCTGGAGTGTTGGGCAGAATCAGCCCCAGCATTTT; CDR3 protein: CAWSVGQNQPQHF
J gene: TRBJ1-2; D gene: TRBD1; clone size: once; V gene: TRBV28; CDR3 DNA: TGTGCCAGCAGTTTAACAGGGGGGCGGGGCTATGGCTACACCTTC; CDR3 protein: CASSLTGGRGYGYTF
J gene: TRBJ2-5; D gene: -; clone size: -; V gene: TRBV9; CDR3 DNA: TGTGCCAGCAGCCCTGGTACCCGGGGCCAGGAGACCCAGTACTTC; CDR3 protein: CASSPGTRGQETQYF
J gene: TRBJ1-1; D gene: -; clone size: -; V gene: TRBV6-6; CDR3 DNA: TGTGCCAGCCTTCGGGGGAGGAACACTGAAGCTTTCTTT; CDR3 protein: CASLRGRNTEAFF
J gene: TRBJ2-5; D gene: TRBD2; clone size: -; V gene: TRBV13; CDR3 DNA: TGTGCCAGCAGCTTAGGGCTAGCGGGGGCAGAGACCCAGTACTTC; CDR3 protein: CASSLGLAGAETQYF
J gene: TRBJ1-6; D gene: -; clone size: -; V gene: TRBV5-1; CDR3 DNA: TGCGCCAGCAGCAGCCCGGACTTACCCCTCCACTTT; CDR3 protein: CASSSPDLPLHF
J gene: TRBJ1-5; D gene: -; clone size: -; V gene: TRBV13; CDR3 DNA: TGTGCCAGCAGCTTTAAGGGTGGCAATCAGCCCCAGCATTTT; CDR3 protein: CASSFKGGNQPQHF
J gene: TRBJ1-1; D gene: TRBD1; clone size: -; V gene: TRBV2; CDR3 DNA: TGTGCCAGCAGTTTCGGGACAGACGACACTGAAGCTTTCTTT; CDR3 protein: CASSFGTDDTEAFF
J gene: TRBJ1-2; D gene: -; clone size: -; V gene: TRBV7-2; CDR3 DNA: TGTGCCAGCAGCCTCTGGCGGGGGCAGGGCTACACCTTC; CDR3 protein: CASSLWRGQGYTF
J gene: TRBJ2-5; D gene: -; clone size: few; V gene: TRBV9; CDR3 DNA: TGTGCCAGCAGCGGCCCCGGGTCAGAGACCCAGTACTTC; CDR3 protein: CASSGPGSETQYF
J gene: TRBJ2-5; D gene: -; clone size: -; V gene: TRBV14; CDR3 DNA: TGTGCCAGCAGCCCCCGCGGAAGGGCCCAAGAGACCCAGTACTTC; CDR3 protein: CASSPRGRAQETQYF
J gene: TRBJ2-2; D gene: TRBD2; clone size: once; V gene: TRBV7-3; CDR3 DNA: TGTGCCAGCAGCTCGGGACTAGCGAACACCGGGGAGCTGTTTTTT; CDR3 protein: CASSSGLANTGELFF